Reported below is one T cell receptor beta chain. Its antigen is unknown. This entry comes from a study of T cell responses to AZD1222 COVID-19 vaccine. Broader study findings: Donors were chiefly white British, with a greater number of females, and clonal diversity was perhaps underestimated.

Data came from immunoSEQ multiplex PCR; TCRdb stores just in-frame clones and leaves some out. The data contain 110,000 or so clones, 70% to 90% of them singletons. Specimen: peripheral blood, collected on day 0 of MenACWY control vaccination. The TCR comes from an adult in good health.

CDR3 nucleotides: TGTGCCAGCAGCCAAGCGGACAGCGGCCTTAACTACGAGCAGTACTTC. It specifies CASSQADSGLNYEQYF. The rearrangement uses TRBV3-1 (or the pseudogene TRBV3-2) and TRBJ2-7; possibly TRBD1 for D (6 bases). This CDR3 contains 16 residues. The V gene's germline CDR1 is LGHDT and CDR2 YNNKEL (reference sequence). Deletions cut 1 base from V and 3 bases from J, with 16 bases between.